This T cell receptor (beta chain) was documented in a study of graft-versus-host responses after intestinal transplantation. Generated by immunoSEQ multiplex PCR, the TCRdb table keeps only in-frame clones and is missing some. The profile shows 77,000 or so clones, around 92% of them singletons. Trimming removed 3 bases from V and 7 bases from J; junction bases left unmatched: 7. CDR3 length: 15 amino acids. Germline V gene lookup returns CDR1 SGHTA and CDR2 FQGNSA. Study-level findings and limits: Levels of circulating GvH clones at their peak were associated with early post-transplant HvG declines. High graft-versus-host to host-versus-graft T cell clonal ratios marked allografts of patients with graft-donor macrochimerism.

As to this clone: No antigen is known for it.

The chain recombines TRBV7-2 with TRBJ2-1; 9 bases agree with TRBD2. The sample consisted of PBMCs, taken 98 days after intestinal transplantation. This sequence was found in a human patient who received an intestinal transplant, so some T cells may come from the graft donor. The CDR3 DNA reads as TGTGCCAGCAGCTTGTTACGCGGGGGGGGAAATGAGCAGTTCTTC. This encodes CASSLLRGGGNEQFF.